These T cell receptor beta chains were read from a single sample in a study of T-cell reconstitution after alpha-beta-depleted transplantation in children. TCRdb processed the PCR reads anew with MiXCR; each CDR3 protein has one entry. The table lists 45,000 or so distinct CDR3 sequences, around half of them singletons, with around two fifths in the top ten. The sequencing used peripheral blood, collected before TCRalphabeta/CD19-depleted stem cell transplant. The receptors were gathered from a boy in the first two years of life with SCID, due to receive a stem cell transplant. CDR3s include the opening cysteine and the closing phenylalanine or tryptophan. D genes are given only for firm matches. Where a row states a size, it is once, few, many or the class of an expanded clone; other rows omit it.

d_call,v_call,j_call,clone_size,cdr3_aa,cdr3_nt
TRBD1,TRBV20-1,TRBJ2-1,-,CSARKGGDRGSYNEQFF,TGCAGTGCTAGAAAAGGGGGGGACAGGGGATCCTACAATGAGCAGTTCTTC
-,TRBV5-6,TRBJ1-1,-,CASSLAIIAGGAQQAFF,TGTGCCAGCAGCTTGGCCATTATTGCTGGGGGCGCTCAGCAAGCTTTCTTT
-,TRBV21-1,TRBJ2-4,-,CASSPSRPVKGGAGKNIQYF,TGTGCCAGCAGCCCCAGCCGGCCTGTCAAAGGGGGCGCGGGCAAAAACATTCAGTACTTC
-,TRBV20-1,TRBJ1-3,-,CSAREPAGRGNTIYF,TGCAGTGCTAGAGAGCCGGCCGGACGGGGAAACACCATATATTTT
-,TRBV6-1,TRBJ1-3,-,CATSRGALSGNTIYF,TGTGCCACTTCGAGGGGGGCTCTCTCTGGAAACACCATATATTTT
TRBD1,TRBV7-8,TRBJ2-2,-,CASILTGGHTGELFF,TGTGCCAGCATCCTGACAGGGGGCCACACCGGGGAGCTGTTTTTT
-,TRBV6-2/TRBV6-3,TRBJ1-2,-,CASSLNRDGYTF,TGTGCCAGCAGCCTTAACAGGGATGGCTACACCTTC
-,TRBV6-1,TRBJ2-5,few,CASSEPPGEGGETQYF,TGTGCCAGCAGTGAACCGCCCGGTGAGGGTGGGGAGACCCAGTACTTC
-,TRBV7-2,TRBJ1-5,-,CASSLEGGSNQPQHF,TGTGCCAGCAGCTTAGAGGGAGGGAGCAATCAGCCCCAGCATTTT
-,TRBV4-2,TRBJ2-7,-,CASSQDVGRRSYEQYF,TGTGCCAGCAGCCAAGATGTCGGACGGCGCTCCTACGAGCAGTACTTC